The next 20 T cell receptor beta chains were all read from a single sample in a study of T cells in Graves' hyperthyroidism and ophthalmopathy. The CDR3 regions of TCR beta were amplified from RNA transcripts. Primed by the HTBI set, a first-round RT-PCR was run on the TCR CDR3. TCRdb re-derived calls from the multiplex PCR reads in MiXCR, one entry per CDR3 protein. The sample holds 640,000 or so distinct CDR3 sequences, over 12% seen once. The source material was blood. Receptor source: a woman between 40 and 50 years old with Graves' ophthalmopathy.

This clonotype was observed many times. This chain links TRBV20-1 with TRBJ1-2, with TRBD1 matching 7 bases. Germline V gives CDR1 DFQATT, CDR2 SNEGSKA (reference sequence). Unmatched junction bases numbered 2, after V lost 1 base and J lost 3 bases. The CDR3 extends over 13 amino acids. CDR3 bases: TGCAGTGCTAGAGGACAGGGAGACTATGGCTACACCTTC. Translation: CSARGQGDYGYTF.

This clonotype was observed at least ten times. The V and J genes are TRBV12-3 or TRBV12-4 and TRBJ2-7; 8 bases map to TRBD1. The CDR3 contains 14 residues. The V and J ends lost 4 bases and 5 bases, in that order; junction bases with no gene match: 7. CDR3 protein: CASSSKKTGDEQYF. The CDR3 DNA is TGTGCCAGCAGTTCCAAAAAGACAGGGGACGAGCAGTACTTC.

This chain joins TRBV27 and TRBJ2-5, with D tentatively TRBD1 (7 bases). From germline, CDR1 is MNHEY and CDR2 SMNVEV (reference sequence). V lost 3 bases to trimming and J lost 5 bases, with 16 bases between them. CDR3 length: 15 amino acids. The CDR3 nucleotides read TGTGCCAGCAGTTTTATCCAGGGGGGCGGGGAGACCCAGTACTTC. Its translation: CASSFIQGGGETQYF.

The J gene is TRBJ2-7, the V gene TRBV12-3 or TRBV12-4, with 8 bases matching TRBD1. The CDR3 is made up of 14 amino acids. Trimming at V came to 3 bases and at J to 5 bases, leaving 6 bases not matched to a gene. CDR3 amino acids: CASSLRTGLHEQYF. The CDR3 nucleotides are TGTGCCAGCAGTTTGAGGACAGGGTTACACGAGCAGTACTTC.

This clonotype was seen many times. The chain is built from TRBV30 and TRBJ1-2, with a tentative D call TRBD1 (5 bases). CDR1 and CDR2 (germline): GTSNPN, SVGIG (reference sequence). V was clipped by 3 bases and J by 4 bases, with 12 bases between them. The CDR3 runs to 13 residues. The CDR3: CAWSLGGSYGYTF. Written as DNA, the CDR3 is TGTGCCTGGAGCCTCGGGGGTAGCTATGGCTACACCTTC.

This clonotype has a handful of counts. The chain couples TRBV6-1 to TRBJ1-2; D perhaps matches TRBD1 (5 bases). The V gene lost 6 bases and the J gene lost 4 bases, with 18 bases spanning the gap. The CDR3 is made up of 15 amino acids. Germline V gene data show CDR1 as MNHNS and CDR2 as SASEGT. The CDR3 loop is CASRDPGRRSYGYTF. The CDR3 DNA follows: TGTGCCAGCAGGGACCCAGGGCGCAGGAGCTATGGCTACACCTTC.

This clonotype was observed at least ten times. The chain recombines TRBV30 with TRBJ1-6; 7 nucleotides agree with TRBD1. Per germline, CDR1 GTSNPN and CDR2 SVGIG (reference sequence). This CDR3 is 15 amino acids long. V shed 3 bases and J 9 bases; nucleotides not matched to a gene: 11. The CDR3 coding sequence is TGTGCCTGGAGCGCGGAGACAGGGTTTTTTTCACCCCTCCACTTT. It translates to CAWSAETGFFSPLHF. The full variable domain, rest sourced from reference TRBV30 and TRBJ1-6, is SQTIHQWPATLVQPVGSPLSLECTVEGTSNPNLYWYRQAAGRGLQLLFYSVGIGQISSEVPQNLSASRPQDRQFILSSKKLLLSDSGFYLCAWSAETGFFSPLHFGNGTRLTVT.

This clonotype has just a few counts. The chain joins TRBV9 to TRBJ2-7; the match to TRBD2 covers 8 bases. The CDR3 is 16 residues long. Germline-derived CDR1 and CDR2 are SGDLS and YYNGEE. V trimming: 0 bases; J trimming: 4 bases; junction bases outside the gene matches: 9. The CDR3 coding sequence is TGTGCCAGCAGCGTAGCCGGGGGGGTAGCGGAGTACGAGCAGTACTTC. It specifies CASSVAGGVAEYEQYF.

This clonotype was recorded at least ten times. The chain carries TRBV11-3 and TRBJ2-7, with D perhaps being TRBD1 or TRBD2 (6 bases each). Germline lookup yields CDR1 SGHNT and CDR2 YENEEA. Deletions cut 1 base from V and 7 bases from J, with 14 bases between. The CDR3 is 14 amino acids. In DNA form, the CDR3 reads TGTGCCAGCAGCTTAGGGGGGCGGGGAGAGGAGCAGTACTTC. Its translation is CASSLGGRGEEQYF.

This clonotype was observed many times. The V call is TRBV12-3 or TRBV12-4, the J call TRBJ2-5, with TRBD2 matching 8 bases. With V trimmed by 7 bases and J by 4 bases, 11 bases remained unmatched. The CDR3 sequence is 15 residues long. The CDR3 loop reads CASNGAGEEGETQYF. CDR3 DNA sequence: TGTGCCAGCAATGGAGCGGGAGAGGAGGGAGAGACCCAGTACTTC.

This clonotype was counted ten times or more. The gene calls are TRBV2 and TRBJ2-5; 7 positions agree with TRBD1. Germline V gene lookup returns CDR1 SNHLY and CDR2 FYNNEI. The CDR3 loop spans 13 amino acids. V shed 6 bases and J 2 bases; nucleotides not matched to a gene: 3. CDR3 sequence reads: CASRGRGQETQYF. The CDR3, as DNA: TGTGCCAGCAGAGGCAGGGGGCAAGAGACCCAGTACTTC.

This clonotype was observed at least ten times. CDR3 protein: CAISESPGGYEQYF. The CDR3 nucleotides read TGTGCCATCAGTGAGTCCCCGGGAGGGTACGAGCAGTACTTC. J is TRBJ2-7 and V is TRBV10-3, with 8 bases identical to TRBD2. Germline V gene sequence: CDR1 ENHRY, CDR2 SYGVKD. This CDR3 is 14 amino acids long. The trim removed 0 bases at V and 4 bases at J, leaving 2 bases unmatched.

This clonotype was detected ten times or more. The chain is built from TRBV30 and TRBJ1-1, with TRBD1 matching 11 bases. The CDR3 loop spans 14 amino acids. Losses at the gene ends were 1 base for V and 5 bases for J; bases not matched to a gene: 3. The germline V gene encodes CDR1 GTSNPN and CDR2 SVGIG (reference sequence). The CDR3 protein is CAWSGGQGGTEAFF. Written as DNA, the CDR3 is TGTGCCTGGAGTGGGGGACAGGGGGGAACTGAAGCTTTCTTT.

This clonotype was counted at least ten times. CDR3 sequence reads: CASSAGGENTIYF. CDR3 nucleotides: TGTGCCAGTAGTGCAGGGGGCGAAAACACCATATATTTT. V gene TRBV19 combines with J gene TRBJ1-3, with 8 positions matching TRBD1. This CDR3 region has 13 residues. With 5 bases clipped from V and 6 bases from J, the junction kept 3 bases outside the gene matches. In germline, CDR1 is LNHDA, CDR2 SQIVND (reference sequence).

This clonotype was recorded many times. CDR3 amino acids: CASSLNRGPDTGELFF. The CDR3 DNA is TGTGCCAGCAGTCTCAACAGGGGTCCGGACACCGGGGAGCTGTTTTTT. The chain links TRBV28 to TRBJ2-2, with TRBD1 identical over 7 bases. V gave up 5 bases and J gave up 3 bases; unmatched junction bases: 9. This CDR3 has 16 amino acids. Germline CDR1 is MDHEN and CDR2 is SYDVKM.

The table lists this clonotype with many counts. The chain has TRBV27 and TRBJ2-7; 14 nucleotides agree with TRBD2. The CDR3 runs 18 residues. CDR1 is MNHEY, CDR2 SMNVEV, per germline (reference sequence). The ends lost 4 bases at V and 4 bases at J; junction bases unmatched: 12. CDR3: CASSSYPGLAGAWYEQYF. CDR3 sequence (DNA): TGTGCCAGCAGTTCCTATCCGGGACTAGCGGGAGCTTGGTACGAGCAGTACTTC.

In this sample, this clonotype turned up many times. The rearrangement uses TRBV29-1 and TRBJ1-1; the D is unclear. From germline, CDR1 is SQVTM and CDR2 ANQGSEA. CDR3 size: 12 residues. The CDR3 loop reads CSVWIQNTEAFF. The CDR3 DNA is TGCAGTGTATGGATCCAGAACACTGAAGCTTTCTTT.

This sequence joins TRBV6-5 and TRBJ2-5, with D possibly matching TRBD1 (5 bases). The V gene's germline CDR1 is MNHEY and CDR2 SVGAGI. Between the trimmed V and J ends, which lost 6 bases and 6 bases, there was a span of 14 bases. The CDR3 extends over 13 amino acids. The CDR3 DNA reads TGTGCCAGCAGCGCAGGGCGTTTGAAGACCCAGTACTTC. Amino acid sequence: CASSAGRLKTQYF.

As concerns this clonotype: A clone one base away is much larger, so this may be a read error. It is likely a read error, because the conserved phenylalanine at the end of the CDR3 is missing. The V call is TRBV10-2, the J call TRBJ2-7; 7 bases fit TRBD1. The CDR3 is 14 amino acids. Germline trimming cut 6 bases from V and 7 bases from J; bases unmatched to any gene: 12. Germline lookup yields CDR1 WSHSY and CDR2 SAAADI. CDR3 residues: CASRAKGGLGEQYL. The CDR3 DNA sequence: TGCGCCAGCAGAGCGAAAGGGGGCCTCGGGGAGCAGTACCTC.

In its sample, this clonotype was seen many times. The chain uses TRBV6-5 and TRBJ1-2, with D unresolved. This CDR3 has 15 residues. V was shortened by 0 bases and J by 4 bases, with 12 bases between the two germline ends. From germline, CDR1 is MNHEY and CDR2 SVGAGI. The CDR3 DNA sequence: TGTGCCAGCAGTTACTCGGCTGCCTACGGCTATGGCTACACCTTC. Amino acids: CASSYSAAYGYGYTF.